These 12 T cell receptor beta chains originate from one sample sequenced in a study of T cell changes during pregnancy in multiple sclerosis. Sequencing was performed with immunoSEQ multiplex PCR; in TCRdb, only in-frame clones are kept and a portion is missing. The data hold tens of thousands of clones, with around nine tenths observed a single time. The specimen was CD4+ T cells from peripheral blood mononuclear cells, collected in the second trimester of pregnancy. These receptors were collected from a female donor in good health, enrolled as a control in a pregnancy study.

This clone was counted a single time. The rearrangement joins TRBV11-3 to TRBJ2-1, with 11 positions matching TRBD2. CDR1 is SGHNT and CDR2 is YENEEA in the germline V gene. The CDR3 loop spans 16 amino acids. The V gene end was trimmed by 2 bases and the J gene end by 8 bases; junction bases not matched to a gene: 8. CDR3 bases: TGTGCCAGCAGCTTACGTAGCGGGGGGGTCGGCCATGAGCAGTTCTTC. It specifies CASSLRSGGVGHEQFF. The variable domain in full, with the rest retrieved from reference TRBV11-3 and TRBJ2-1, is EAGVVQSPRYKIIEKKQPVAFWCNPISGHNTLYWYLQNLGQGPELLIRYENEEAVDDSQLPKDRFSAERLKGVDSTLKIQPAELGDSAVYLCASSLRSGGVGHEQFFGPGTRLTVL.

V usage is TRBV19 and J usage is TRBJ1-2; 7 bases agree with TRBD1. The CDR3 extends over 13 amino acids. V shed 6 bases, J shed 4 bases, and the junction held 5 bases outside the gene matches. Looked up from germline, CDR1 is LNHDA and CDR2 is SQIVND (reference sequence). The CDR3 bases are TGTGCCAGTAGGGACAGGCGGCCCTATGGCTACACCTTC. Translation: CASRDRRPYGYTF.

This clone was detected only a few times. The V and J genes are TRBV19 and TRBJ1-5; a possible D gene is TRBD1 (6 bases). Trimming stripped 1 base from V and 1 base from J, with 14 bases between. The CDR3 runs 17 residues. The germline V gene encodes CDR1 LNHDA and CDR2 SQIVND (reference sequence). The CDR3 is CASSIVPFGQSNQPQHF. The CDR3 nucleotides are TGTGCCAGTAGTATAGTCCCCTTCGGACAGAGCAATCAGCCCCAGCATTTT.

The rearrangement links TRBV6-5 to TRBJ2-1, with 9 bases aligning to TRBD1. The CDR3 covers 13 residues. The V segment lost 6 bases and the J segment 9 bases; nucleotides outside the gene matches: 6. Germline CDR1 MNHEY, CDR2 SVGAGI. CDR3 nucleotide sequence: TGTGCCAGCAGCCCGGGACAGGGAATTGAGCAGTTCTTC. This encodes CASSPGQGIEQFF.

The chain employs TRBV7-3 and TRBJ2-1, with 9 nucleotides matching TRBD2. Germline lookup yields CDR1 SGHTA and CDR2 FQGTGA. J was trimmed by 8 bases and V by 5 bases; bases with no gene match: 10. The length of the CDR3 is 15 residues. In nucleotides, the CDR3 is TGTGCCAGCAGCCCCCTTGGCGGGGGGGCCCATGAGCAGTTCTTC. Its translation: CASSPLGGGAHEQFF.

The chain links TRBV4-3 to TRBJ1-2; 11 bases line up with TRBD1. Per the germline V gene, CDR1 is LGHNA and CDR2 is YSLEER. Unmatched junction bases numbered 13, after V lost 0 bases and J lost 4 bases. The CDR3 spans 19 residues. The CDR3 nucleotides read TGCGCCAGCAGCCAAGAGTTCCCGAGGACAGGGGGCCGGGGCTATGGCTACACCTTC. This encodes CASSQEFPRTGGRGYGYTF.

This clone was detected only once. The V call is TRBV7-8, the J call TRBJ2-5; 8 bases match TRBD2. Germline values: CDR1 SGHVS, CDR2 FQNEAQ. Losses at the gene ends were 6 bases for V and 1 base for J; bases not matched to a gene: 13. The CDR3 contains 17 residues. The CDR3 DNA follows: TGTGCCAGCAGAACGCGGTTCCGGGGGGGGAGCCAAGAGACCCAGTACTTC. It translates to CASRTRFRGGSQETQYF.

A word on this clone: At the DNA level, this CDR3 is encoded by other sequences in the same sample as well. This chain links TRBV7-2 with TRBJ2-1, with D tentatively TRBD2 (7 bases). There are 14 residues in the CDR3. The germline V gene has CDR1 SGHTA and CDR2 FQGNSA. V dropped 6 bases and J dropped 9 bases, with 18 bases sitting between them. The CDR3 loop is CASSYPPRGGEQFF. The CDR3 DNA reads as TGTGCCAGCAGTTATCCACCGAGGGGGGGTGAGCAGTTCTTC.

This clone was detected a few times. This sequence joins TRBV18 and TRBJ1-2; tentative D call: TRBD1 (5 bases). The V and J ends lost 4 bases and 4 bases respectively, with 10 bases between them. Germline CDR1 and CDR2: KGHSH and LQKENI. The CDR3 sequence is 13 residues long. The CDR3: CASSLDSLYGYTF. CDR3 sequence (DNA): TGTGCCAGCTCACTAGACAGCCTCTATGGCTACACCTTC.

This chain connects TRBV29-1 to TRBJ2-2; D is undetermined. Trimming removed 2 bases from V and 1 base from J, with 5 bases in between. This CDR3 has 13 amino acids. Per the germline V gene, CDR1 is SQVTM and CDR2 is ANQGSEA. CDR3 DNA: TGCAGCGTTGAATCCAGGAACACCGGGGAGCTGTTTTTT. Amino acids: CSVESRNTGELFF.

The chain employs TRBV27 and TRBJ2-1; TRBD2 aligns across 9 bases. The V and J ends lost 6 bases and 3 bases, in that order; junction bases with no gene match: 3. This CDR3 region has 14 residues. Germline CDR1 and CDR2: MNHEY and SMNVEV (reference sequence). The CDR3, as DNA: TGTGCCAGCAGGCGGGAGGGCCGCTACAATGAGCAGTTCTTC. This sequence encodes CASRREGRYNEQFF.

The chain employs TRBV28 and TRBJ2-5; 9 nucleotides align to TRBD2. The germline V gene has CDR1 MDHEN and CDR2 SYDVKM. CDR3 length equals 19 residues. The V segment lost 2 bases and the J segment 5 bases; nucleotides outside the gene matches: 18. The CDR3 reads CASSLRATGWASGTETQYF. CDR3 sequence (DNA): TGTGCCAGCAGTTTAAGGGCGACAGGGTGGGCTAGCGGGACGGAGACCCAGTACTTC.